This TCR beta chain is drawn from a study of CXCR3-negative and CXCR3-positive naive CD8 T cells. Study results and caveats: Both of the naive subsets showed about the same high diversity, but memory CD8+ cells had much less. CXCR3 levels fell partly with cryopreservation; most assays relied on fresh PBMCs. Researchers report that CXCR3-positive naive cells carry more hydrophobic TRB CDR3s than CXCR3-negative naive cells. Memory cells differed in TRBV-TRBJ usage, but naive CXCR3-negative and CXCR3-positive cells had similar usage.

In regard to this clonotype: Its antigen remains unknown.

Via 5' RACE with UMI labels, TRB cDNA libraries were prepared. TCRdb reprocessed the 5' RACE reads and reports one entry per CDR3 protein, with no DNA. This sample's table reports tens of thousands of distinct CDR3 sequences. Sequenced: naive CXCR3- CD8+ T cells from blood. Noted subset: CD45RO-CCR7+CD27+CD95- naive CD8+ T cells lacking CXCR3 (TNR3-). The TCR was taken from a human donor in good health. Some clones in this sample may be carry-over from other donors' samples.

CDR3 sequence: CASSYSKIPYEQYF. The chain has TRBV6-5 and TRBJ2-7. Germline-derived CDR1 and CDR2 are MNHEY and SVGAGI. This CDR3 contains 14 residues.